One and the same sample provided the 5 T cell receptor beta chains below, sequenced in a study of blood T cell repertoires in COVID-19. Profiling relied on immunoSEQ multiplex PCR, and the TCRdb table lists in-frame clones only, not all of them. The sample yields 270,000 or so clones, 80% to 90% seen once. Sequencing was done on a sample of peripheral blood. All receptors derive from a man aged 35 to 55 with acute or convalescent COVID-19.

The V gene is TRBV2, the J gene TRBJ2-7; 8 bases are shared with TRBD1. The CDR3 is made up of 15 amino acids. Germline V lookup: CDR1 SNHLY, CDR2 FYNNEI. Trimming took 4 bases from V and 2 from J; bases not matched to a gene: 7. The CDR3 sequence: CASSVGQGETYEQYF. CDR3 bases: TGTGCCAGCAGTGTCGGACAGGGAGAGACCTACGAGCAGTACTTC.

CDR3 residues: CASSLLGEGTEAFF. The CDR3 coding sequence is TGCGCCAGCAGCTTGTTGGGGGAGGGGACTGAAGCTTTCTTT. The chain is built from TRBV5-1 and TRBJ1-1; a weak D match, TRBD1 (5 bases). The V end was cut by 1 base, the J end by 5 bases, with 12 bases between. The CDR3 spans 14 residues. Germline-derived CDR1 and CDR2 are SGHRS and YFSETQ.

The chain is built from TRBV7-9 and TRBJ1-2; 7 nucleotides match TRBD1. There are 14 residues in the CDR3. Germline assignment: CDR1 SEHNR and CDR2 FQNEAQ (reference sequence). J was trimmed by 4 bases and V by 4 bases; bases with no gene match: 6. This chain's CDR3 is CASSSDREAYGYTF. The CDR3 DNA sequence: TGTGCCAGCAGCTCAGACAGGGAGGCCTATGGCTACACCTTC. Based on the CDR3 plus reference TRBV7-9 and TRBJ1-2, the full variable domain is DTGVSQNPRHKITKRGQNVTFRCDPISEHNRLYWYRQTLGQGPEFLTYFQNEAQLEKSRLLSDRFSAERPKGSFSTLEIQRTEQGDSAMYLCASSSDREAYGYTFGSGTRLTVV.

The gene calls are TRBV11-2 and TRBJ2-7, with TRBD1 matching over 9 bases. Germline CDR1 reads SGHAT; CDR2 reads FQNNGV. The CDR3 is made up of 15 amino acids. V lost 1 base to trimming and J lost 2 bases; unmatched junction nucleotides: 3. The CDR3 region has the DNA TGTGCCAGCAGCTTAGGGACAGGGGTAGCCTACGAGCAGTACTTC. This gives the protein CASSLGTGVAYEQYF. The complete variable domain, with remaining parts taken from reference TRBV11-2 and TRBJ2-7, reads EAGVAQSPRYKIIEKRQSVAFWCNPISGHATLYWYQQILGQGPKLLIQFQNNGVVDDSQLPKDRFSAERLKGVDSTLKIQPAKLEDSAVYLCASSLGTGVAYEQYFGPGTRLTVT.

This rearrangement joins TRBV19 to TRBJ1-2, with 7 bases aligning to TRBD1. The CDR3 is 13 residues long. From germline, CDR1 is LNHDA and CDR2 SQIVND (reference sequence). After removal of 6 bases from V and 5 bases from J, the junction contained 6 bases not matched to a gene. CDR3 in DNA: TGTGCCAGTAGACAGACAGGGAGGTATGGCTACACCTTC. Encoded protein: CASRQTGRYGYTF.